Below are 13 T cell receptor beta chains sequenced from a single sample in a study of T cells after yellow fever vaccination. Each CDR3 protein gets one entry after TCRdb re-called the 5' RACE reads with MiXCR. The sample contains 550,000 to 750,000 distinct CDR3 sequences, 13% of which appear only once. The material sequenced was PBMCs, taken on the day of the yellow fever booster vaccination. All receptors come from a man under 40 who received the YFV17D yellow fever vaccine.

This rearrangement joins TRBV15 to TRBJ2-7; TRBD2 is a possible D gene (6 bases). CDR1 and CDR2 (germline): LNHNV, YYDKDF (reference sequence). CDR3 length: 16 amino acids. Trimming cost V 0 bases and J 1 base, with 13 bases left between them. The CDR3, as DNA: TGTGCCACCAGCAGAGATCCACCGGCGGGATCCTACGAGCAGTACTTC. Its translation is CATSRDPPAGSYEQYF. Full variable domain (remainder filled in from reference TRBV15 and TRBJ2-7): DAMVIQNPRYQVTQFGKPVTLSCSQTLNHNVMYWYQQKSSQAPKLLFHYYDKDFNNEADTPDNFQSRRPNTSFCFLDIRSPGLGDTAMYLCATSRDPPAGSYEQYFGPGTRLTVT.

This rearrangement joins TRBV7-2 to TRBJ2-7; weak D call: TRBD1 (6 bases). Trimming shortened V by 5 bases and J by 0 bases, and 11 bases separated the two germline ends. The CDR3 extends over 14 amino acids. In germline, CDR1 is SGHTA, CDR2 FQGNSA. CDR3 bases: TGTGCCAGCAGCCGAGACAGGATCTCCTACGAGCAGTACTTC. Its protein product is CASSRDRISYEQYF.

The chain uses TRBV19 and TRBJ2-3; D ambiguous. The CDR3 consists of 14 residues. Germline V gives CDR1 LNHDA, CDR2 SQIVND (reference sequence). V was trimmed by 11 bases and J by 1 base, leaving 16 bases between them. CDR3 in DNA: TGTGCCTTGTCTACAGAGAGCGGCACAGATACGCAGTATTTT. Encoded protein: CALSTESGTDTQYF.

The chain couples TRBV12-3 or TRBV12-4 to TRBJ2-7; 7 bases match TRBD2. This CDR3 is 15 amino acids long. Trimming cost V 4 bases and J 7 bases; bases outside gene matches: 13. The CDR3 sequence: CASSYGGSPSGEQYF. CDR3 sequence (DNA): TGTGCCAGCAGTTATGGCGGGAGCCCGTCAGGGGAGCAGTACTTC.

The chain has TRBV6-5 and TRBJ2-7; 7 nucleotides line up with TRBD1. Germline assignment: CDR1 MNHEY and CDR2 SVGAGI. This CDR3 is 12 amino acids long. The J segment lost 7 bases and the V segment lost 5 bases, leaving 5 bases of the junction unmatched. CDR3 residues: CASSDRGREQYF. DNA of the CDR3: TGTGCCAGCAGTGATAGGGGGCGGGAGCAGTACTTC.

V usage is TRBV6-1 and J usage is TRBJ2-7, with a tentative D call TRBD1 (6 bases). CDR1 is MNHNS and CDR2 is SASEGT in the germline V gene. V lost 3 bases and J lost 11, with 14 bases in between. The CDR3 loop spans 12 amino acids. As DNA, the CDR3 is TGTGCCAGCAGTGAGGGCAGGGGTATGGAGTACTTC. This encodes CASSEGRGMEYF.

The rearrangement links TRBV28 to TRBJ2-7; TRBD1 matches at 10 bases. Germline V gene lookup returns CDR1 MDHEN and CDR2 SYDVKM. This CDR3 contains 13 residues. The V and J ends lost 8 bases and 4 bases, in that order; junction bases with no gene match: 5. This CDR3 is CASEGDRGYEQYF. The CDR3 nucleotides read TGTGCCAGCGAAGGGGACAGGGGTTACGAGCAGTACTTC. Variable domain in full (rest from reference TRBV28 and TRBJ2-7): DVKVTQSSRYLVKRTGEKVFLECVQDMDHENMFWYRQDPGLGLRLIYFSYDVKMKEKGDIPEGYSVSREKKERFSLILESASTNQTSMYLCASEGDRGYEQYFGPGTRLTVT.

This clonotype was counted a few times. The V and J genes are TRBV6-6 and TRBJ1-6; 7 bases line up with TRBD1. The CDR3 has 15 amino acids. V lost 8 bases to trimming and J lost 14 bases; unmatched junction nucleotides: 18. Germline V gives CDR1 MNHNY, CDR2 SVGAGI (reference sequence). The chain's CDR3 is CASRRERQGSAALHF. DNA of the CDR3: TGTGCCAGCCGTAGGGAGAGACAGGGTTCGGCGGCCCTCCACTTT.

This rearrangement joins TRBV5-1 to TRBJ2-4; D might be TRBD1 (7 bases). The V end was cut by 0 bases, the J end by 9 bases, with 13 bases between. CDR1 SGHRS and CDR2 YFSETQ come from the germline V gene. The CDR3 runs to 14 residues. CDR3 residues: CASSLEGAEGIQYF. DNA for the CDR3: TGCGCCAGCAGCTTGGAGGGGGCGGAGGGCATTCAGTACTTC.

This clonotype was counted between two and nine times. This chain connects TRBV21-1 to TRBJ1-5; TRBD1, the D gene given by the table, was not confirmed from the DNA. TRBV21-1 constitutes a pseudogene. The CDR3 length is 16 residues. The CDR3 sequence: CASSKGARGFDQPQHF. CDR3 bases: TGTGCCAGCAGCAAAGGGGCCAGGGGATTCGACCAGCCCCAGCATTTT.

The gene calls are TRBV3-1 and TRBJ2-4; D tentatively reads TRBD1 or TRBD2 (5 bases each). V was pared by 8 bases and J by 2 bases, with 19 bases between. The CDR3 spans 16 residues. Looked up from germline, CDR1 is LGHDT and CDR2 is YNNKEL (reference sequence). The CDR3 DNA is TGTGCCAGCGAGCCCTCAGGGACCTATTCCAAAAACATTCAGTACTTC. It is translated as CASEPSGTYSKNIQYF.

The rearrangement links TRBV14 to TRBJ2-2, with D uncertain. Germline values: CDR1 SGHDN, CDR2 FVKESK. Trimming removed 0 bases from V and 4 bases from J, with 12 bases in between. The CDR3 has 16 amino acids. CDR3 protein: CASSQDLSGSTGELFF. CDR3 nucleotide sequence: TGTGCCAGCAGCCAAGATCTTTCCGGGTCCACCGGGGAGCTGTTTTTT.

This clonotype appeared many times. The V and J genes are TRBV18 and TRBJ2-1, with TRBD2 matching 7 bases. With 3 bases clipped from V and 0 bases from J, the junction kept 2 bases outside the gene matches. The length of the CDR3 is 15 residues. CDR1 and CDR2 from the germline V gene are KGHSH and LQKENI. The CDR3 DNA is TGTGCCAGCTCACCGACTAGCAGCTCCTACAATGAGCAGTTCTTC. Translated: CASSPTSSSYNEQFF.